Listed here is a single T cell receptor (beta chain). Antigen specificity is unknown. The same CDR3 is also encoded by other DNA sequences in this sample. This sample was taken from a study of CD8+ T cells in alopecia areata. For the study at large: At a dose of 5 to 10 mg twice daily, oral tofacitinib was given to treated patients.

The CDR3 runs to 13 residues. The germline V and J ends were trimmed by 3 bases and 4 bases, with 11 bases remaining between them. Germline-derived CDR1 and CDR2 are SGHRS and YFSETQ. Treatment: oral pan-JAK inhibitor, 5-10 mg twice daily. As the sequencing template, cDNA was produced by extracting RNA and reverse transcribing it. The method was immunoSEQ multiplex PCR; TCRdb's version includes in-frame clones alone and lacks a portion of them. This table holds some 150,000 clones, roughly 54% found once. General study results and limits: Treatment with tofacitinib significantly lowered scalp clonality and reduced expanded CD8+ clones among the top 100.

The gene calls are TRBV5-1 and TRBJ2-7, with D perhaps TRBD1 (6 bases). Sequencing was performed on CD8+ T cells sorted from blood, taken at week 4, from a patient treated with tofacitinib. The TCR originated in a human donor with alopecia areata. Here the CDR3 DNA reads TGCGCCAGCAGCTCACCCGACAGGTACGAGCAGTACTTC. The encoded protein is CASSSPDRYEQYF. The full variable domain, in which reference TRBV5-1 and TRBJ2-7 provide the parts outside the CDR3, is KAGVTQTPRYLIKTRGQQVTLSCSPISGHRSVSWYQQTPGQGLQFLFEYFSETQRNKGNFPGRFSGRQFSNSRSEMNVSTLELGDSALYLCASSSPDRYEQYFGPGTRLTVT.